The 26 T cell receptor beta chains reported below all come from one sample, sequenced in a study of CXCR3-negative and CXCR3-positive naive CD8 T cells. The libraries of TRB cDNA were constructed through 5' RACE using UMI labels. TCRdb re-called the 5' RACE reads, yielding one record per CDR3 amino acid sequence without DNA. The listing contains over 55,000 distinct CDR3 sequences. Sequences were obtained from memory CD8+ T cells from blood. The receptor set was obtained from a human donor in good health. Some clones in this sample may be carry-over from other donors' samples.

This chain's CDR3 is CASSEWDKLSTDTQYF. J is TRBJ2-3 and V is TRBV25-1; TCRdb lists TRBD1, though no DNA is available to test this call. The germline CDR1 and CDR2 sequences are MGHDK and SYGVNS. The CDR3 loop spans 16 amino acids.

This chain links TRBV29-1 with TRBJ2-7; TCRdb's D gene call, TRBD2, goes unchecked for lack of DNA. Germline-derived CDR1 and CDR2 are SQVTM and ANQGSEA. The CDR3 has 13 residues. CDR3 loop: CSVVTSGRYEQYF.

This clonotype registers medium-sized by frequency. This chain links TRBV6-4 with TRBJ2-1; TCRdb's assignment of TRBD2 cannot be checked, as there is no DNA. The germline gives CDR1 MRHNA, CDR2 SNTAGT. CDR3 length: 16 residues. CDR3 sequence: CASSDTSGSSYNEQFF.

The chain links TRBV2 to TRBJ1-1; TCRdb's assignment of TRBD1 cannot be checked, as there is no DNA. From germline, CDR1 is SNHLY and CDR2 FYNNEI. The CDR3 has 14 residues. The CDR3 loop reads CASSGDRAGTEAFF. Complete variable domain (other parts from reference TRBV2 and TRBJ1-1): EPEVTQTPSHQVTQMGQEVILRCVPISNHLYFYWYRQILGQKVEFLVSFYNNEISEKSEIFDDQFSVERPDGSNFTLKIRSTKLEDSAMYFCASSGDRAGTEAFFGQGTRLTVV.

V usage is TRBV7-6 and J usage is TRBJ2-2; absent DNA, TCRdb's TRBD1 call cannot be checked. CDR1 and CDR2 (germline): SGHVS, FNYEAQ. The length of the CDR3 is 15 residues. CDR3 amino acids: CASTQDRGNTGELFF.

The chain uses TRBV7-9 and TRBJ2-1; TCRdb's assignment of TRBD2 cannot be checked, as there is no DNA. There are 17 residues in the CDR3. CDR1 is SEHNR and CDR2 is FQNEAQ in the germline V gene (reference sequence). The CDR3 sequence is CASSSRLAGVGFYEQFF.

The CDR3 here is CASRTNRGGYEQYF. The gene calls are TRBV6-2 or TRBV6-3 and TRBJ2-7; the D call from TCRdb, TRBD1, cannot be confirmed without DNA. The length of the CDR3 is 14 residues. Germline values: CDR1 MNHEY, CDR2 SVGEGT.

This chain joins TRBV29-1 and TRBJ2-2. The CDR3 has 11 residues. Germline CDR1 reads SQVTM; CDR2 reads ANQGSEA. This chain's CDR3 is CSVDLSGELFF.

This chain links TRBV7-9 with TRBJ2-7; TCRdb's D call of TRBD1 is untestable without DNA. From germline, CDR1 is SEHNR and CDR2 FQNEAQ (reference sequence). The CDR3 is made up of 15 amino acids. CDR3 sequence reads: CASSIRDRGPYEQYF.

The chain is built from TRBV29-1 and TRBJ1-4; the D call of TRBD1 rests on TCRdb alone, since no DNA is present to check it. CDR1 and CDR2 (germline): SQVTM, ANQGSEA. The CDR3 extends over 15 amino acids. This chain's CDR3 is CSVEETGRADEKLFF. Full variable domain (outside the CDR3, taken from reference TRBV29-1 and TRBJ1-4): SAVISQKPSRDICQRGTSLTIQCQVDSQVTMMFWYRQQPGQSLTLIATANQGSEATYESGFVIDKFPISRPNLTFSTLTVSNMSPEDSSIYLCSVEETGRADEKLFFGSGTQLSVL.

CDR3 in amino acids: CASSPGQGLDEQFF. The gene calls are TRBV7-9 and TRBJ2-1; TCRdb indicates TRBD1, and absent DNA this call remains unverified. This CDR3 is 14 amino acids long. Germline CDR1 reads SEHNR; CDR2 reads FQNEAQ (reference sequence).

The rearrangement joins TRBV27 to TRBJ1-2; the D call of TRBD1 rests on TCRdb alone, since no DNA is present to check it. Germline loops: CDR1 MNHEY, CDR2 SMNVEV (reference sequence). This CDR3 has 11 amino acids. CDR3 amino acids: CASSRGQGYTF.

The J gene is TRBJ2-1, the V gene TRBV5-5; the TCRdb call, TRBD1, lacks DNA for checking. Germline CDR1 reads SGHKS; CDR2 reads YYEKEE (reference sequence). This CDR3 has 14 amino acids. The CDR3 is CASSPWTGYNEQFF.

The CDR3 spells CSVVGFGAGGGGYTF. This chain connects TRBV29-1 to TRBJ1-2; the D call of TRBD1 rests on TCRdb alone, since no DNA is present to check it. Germline loops: CDR1 SQVTM, CDR2 ANQGSEA. This CDR3 has 15 amino acids.

The chain couples TRBV5-1 to TRBJ2-4; with no DNA, the TCRdb D assignment of TRBD1 cannot be verified. The germline V gene encodes CDR1 SGHRS and CDR2 YFSETQ. The CDR3 is made up of 14 amino acids. The CDR3 sequence: CASKVGTALNIQYF.

This sequence joins TRBV5-4 and TRBJ2-1; TCRdb gives TRBD2 as the D gene, but with no DNA this cannot be confirmed. The CDR3 contains 16 residues. Germline V lookup: CDR1 SGHNT, CDR2 YYREEE (reference sequence). CDR3 protein: CASSLALGLEANEQFF. The variable domain in full, with the rest retrieved from reference TRBV5-4 and TRBJ2-1, is ETGVTQSPTHLIKTRGQQVTLRCSSQSGHNTVSWYQQALGQGPQFIFQYYREEENGRGNFPPRFSGLQFPNYSSELNVNALELDDSALYLCASSLALGLEANEQFFGPGTRLTVL.

J is TRBJ1-2 and V is TRBV27; TCRdb selects TRBD1, and the lack of DNA leaves this call unchecked. This CDR3 is 14 amino acids long. Germline CDR1 is MNHEY and CDR2 is SMNVEV (reference sequence). CDR3 sequence reads: CASAPGQSNYGYTF.

V gene TRBV18 combines with J gene TRBJ1-5. Germline V gives CDR1 KGHSH, CDR2 LQKENI. This CDR3 region has 13 residues. The CDR3 here is CASHPGGNQPQHF. Looking up the rest from reference TRBV18 and TRBJ1-5 gives the full variable domain: NAGVMQNPRHLVRRRGQEARLRCSPMKGHSHVYWYRQLPEEGLKFMVYLQKENIIDESGMPKERFSAEFPKEGPSILRIQQVVRGDSAAYFCASHPGGNQPQHFGDGTRLSIL.

The rearrangement joins TRBV5-1 to TRBJ2-7. This CDR3 spans 14 amino acids. CDR1 and CDR2 from the germline V gene are SGHRS and YFSETQ. CDR3 protein: CASSPRPISYEQYF.

J is TRBJ1-2 and V is TRBV7-2. This CDR3 has 15 amino acids. Germline CDR1 is SGHTA and CDR2 is FQGNSA. CDR3 region: CASSLALGELGGYTF. The entire variable domain, with the rest obtained from reference TRBV7-2 and TRBJ1-2, is as follows: GAGVSQSPSNKVTEKGKDVELRCDPISGHTALYWYRQSLGQGLEFLIYFQGNSAPDKSGLPSDRFSAERTGGSVSTLTIQRTQQEDSAVYLCASSLALGELGGYTFGSGTRLTVV.

The genes are TRBV7-9 and TRBJ2-2; TCRdb's D call of TRBD1 is untestable without DNA. The CDR3 is 14 residues long. Germline assignment: CDR1 SEHNR and CDR2 FQNEAQ (reference sequence). CDR3: CASSQGVLTGELFF. The full variable domain, in which reference TRBV7-9 and TRBJ2-2 provide the parts outside the CDR3, is DTGVSQNPRHKITKRGQNVTFRCDPISEHNRLYWYRQTLGQGPEFLTYFQNEAQLEKSRLLSDRFSAERPKGSFSTLEIQRTEQGDSAMYLCASSQGVLTGELFFGEGSRLTVL.

V usage is TRBV10-3 and J usage is TRBJ2-2; absent DNA, TCRdb's TRBD1 call cannot be checked. The CDR3 runs 17 residues. From germline, CDR1 is ENHRY and CDR2 SYGVKD. The CDR3 loop reads CAISHDPGTGGTGELFF.

The rearrangement links TRBV10-2 to TRBJ1-1; TCRdb gives TRBD1 as the D gene, but with no DNA this cannot be confirmed. Looked up from germline, CDR1 is WSHSY and CDR2 is SAAADI. There are 16 residues in the CDR3. Here the CDR3 reads CASSEPAIDRNTEAFF.

J is TRBJ2-1 and V is TRBV28. The CDR3 loop spans 13 amino acids. Germline CDR1 MDHEN, CDR2 SYDVKM. CDR3 amino acids: CASSAAAYNEQFF.

V usage is TRBV5-1 and J usage is TRBJ2-2; TCRdb selects TRBD1, and the lack of DNA leaves this call unchecked. The CDR3 loop spans 17 amino acids. Germline V gene lookup returns CDR1 SGHRS and CDR2 YFSETQ. CDR3: CASRSGTGGAITGELFF.

The gene calls are TRBV9 and TRBJ1-4; the TCRdb D gene call, TRBD1, has no DNA to confirm it. This CDR3 has 15 residues. CDR1 and CDR2 from the germline V gene are SGDLS and YYNGEE. The CDR3 loop is CASSVAGAANEKLFF.